By sample fraction, the clone carrying this TCR beta chain is medium-sized. Its target is not known. A modified ARM-PCR protocol with three rounds of nested PCR amplified TCRbeta. TCRdb re-called the multiplex PCR reads with MiXCR, one entry per CDR3 protein. The table records 90,000 to 130,000 distinct CDR3 sequences, nearly 85% of them present only once. These data are taken from a study of tumor and adjacent non-tumor tissue in lung cancer. About the research overall: Patients comprised about a dozen adenocarcinoma, 2 squamous cell carcinoma and 1 small cell lung cancer.

Germline V gene lookup returns CDR1 SGHAT and CDR2 FQDESV (reference sequence). The CDR3 has 17 amino acids. The ends were cut back, 2 bases at V and 5 bases at J, with 22 bases in the middle. Overall study findings and caveats: Top 100 clones took a larger repertoire share in normal lung. Higher tumor TCR diversity was associated with shorter survival.

RNA was extracted from bulk tissue without any cell sorting. Chemotherapy-naive patients with new lung cancer underwent thoracic surgery in China, August–late 2014. This sequence joins TRBV11-1 and TRBJ2-7; TRBD1 might be the D (5 bases). Material for sequencing was lung tumor tissue. This TCR was recovered from a man between 65 and 85 years old with non-small cell lung cancer. CDR3 nucleotide sequence: TGTGCCAGCAGCTTAAGTGTCTTGGGCAGGGAAGAACACGAGCAGTACTTC. Translated, it gives CASSLSVLGREEHEQYF.